Included here is one TCR beta chain sequence, with context. The data derive from a study of blood T cell repertoires in COVID-19. Turning to the study itself: Samples representing acute and convalescent COVID-19 were sourced from the United States, Italy and Spain. PBMCs, B-cell-depleted T cells, or T cells provided the cDNA or gDNA that made up the material.

Germline CDR1 MNHEY, CDR2 SMNVEV (reference sequence). V was cut by 3 bases and J by 7 bases, with 10 bases left in between. The CDR3 is 13 residues long. The method was immunoSEQ multiplex PCR; TCRdb's version includes in-frame clones alone and lacks a portion of them. The data contain 300,000 to 350,000 clones, 85% to 90% of them seen just once; the ten biggest clones take up 3.5% to 4.5%. The sequence was collected from a woman between 18 and 30 years old with acute COVID-19. The source material was PBMCs or T cells enriched from blood (not recorded which). V and J are TRBV27 and TRBJ2-1, with D unclear. CDR3 DNA sequence: TGTGCCAGCAGTTTGCTAGTCGGGAATGAGCAGTTCTTC. The encoded protein is CASSLLVGNEQFF.